This is a list of T cell receptor beta chains from one sample in a study of T-cell memory formation after mild COVID-19. TCRdb itself ran the 5' RACE reads through MiXCR, one entry per CDR3 protein. The sample contains fewer than 350,000 distinct CDR3 sequences, approximately 15% of which appear only once. Specimen: PBMCs or a T cell subset sorted from them (not recorded which). The receptor source for this set is a man aged 18 to 30 who had mild COVID-19 (a few samples of this study predate the infection). Cell type and time point are not known. CDR3s include the opening cysteine and the closing phenylalanine or tryptophan. Each record gives: V gene, clone size, D gene, CDR3 protein. A D gene is named only where the DNA matches it firmly. Not every row has a clone size; where given, it reads once, few, many or a size class.

V gene: TRBV4-3; clone size: few; D gene: .; CDR3 protein: CASSQDSINNQPQHF
V gene: TRBV2; clone size: few; D gene: .; CDR3 protein: CASPPRTANYGYTF
V gene: TRBV12-3/TRBV12-4; clone size: .; D gene: .; CDR3 protein: CASSWGGSSNQPQHF
V gene: TRBV19; clone size: .; D gene: TRBD1; CDR3 protein: CASTGQGPYGYTF
V gene: TRBV7-2; clone size: many; D gene: .; CDR3 protein: CASSSVSGTWSQETQYF
V gene: TRBV7-3; clone size: .; D gene: .; CDR3 protein: CASSLRGLTRDEQFF
V gene: TRBV4-2; clone size: many; D gene: TRBD1; CDR3 protein: CASSRGQGGNTEAFF
V gene: TRBV12-5; clone size: few; D gene: .; CDR3 protein: CASGLYTGGTGELFF
V gene: TRBV4-3; clone size: .; D gene: TRBD1; CDR3 protein: CASSQELPLQGAANVLTF
V gene: TRBV19; clone size: .; D gene: .; CDR3 protein: CASRGPGKYEQYF
V gene: TRBV5-5; clone size: many; D gene: .; CDR3 protein: CASSLASTNTGELFF
V gene: TRBV11-2; clone size: many; D gene: .; CDR3 protein: CASSFPLARDGEFF
V gene: TRBV20-1; clone size: few; D gene: TRBD2; CDR3 protein: CSKLAGDSSYNEQFF
V gene: TRBV7-8; clone size: few; D gene: TRBD1; CDR3 protein: CASSLPGQGDYGYTF
V gene: TRBV12-3/TRBV12-4; clone size: few; D gene: .; CDR3 protein: CASSANTEAFF
V gene: TRBV2; clone size: few; D gene: TRBD2; CDR3 protein: CASSEASGGRTDTQYF
V gene: TRBV27; clone size: few; D gene: TRBD1; CDR3 protein: CASSLWIGGEVDTEAFF
V gene: TRBV7-2; clone size: few; D gene: .; CDR3 protein: CASSPPILEDTQYF
V gene: TRBV20-1; clone size: many; D gene: .; CDR3 protein: CSATHGPLSSDTQYF
V gene: TRBV18; clone size: few; D gene: .; CDR3 protein: CASSPGTSLRQPQHF
V gene: TRBV5-1; clone size: many; D gene: TRBD2; CDR3 protein: CASSLLAGGTDTQYF
V gene: TRBV6-5; clone size: few; D gene: TRBD2; CDR3 protein: CASSPTSGGGTQYF